This T cell receptor beta chain stems from a study of post-analysis software for immune sequencing data. Study results and caveats: TRBV segments more frequent in patients than in controls numbered about five and included TRBV5-6, TRBV5-1 and TRBV20-1.

Built from TCR beta cDNA, the libraries had unique molecular identifiers in them. TCRdb analysed the PCR reads with MiXCR anew, one entry per CDR3 protein. The sample consists of about 800,000 distinct CDR3 sequences, around 27% of them appearing once. The CDR3 is 14 residues long. The germline gives CDR1 SGHVS, CDR2 FQNEAQ. Trimming took 5 bases from V and 7 from J, leaving 15 bases between them. For this clonotype: As yet, its antigen is unknown.

Sequencing input: blood. The sequence was obtained from a girl under 18 with multiple sclerosis. This chain joins TRBV7-8 and TRBJ1-5; D remains unclear. The CDR3 coding sequence is TGTGCCAGCAGCGGAGTGGGAGCGGGACAGCCCCAGCATTTT. Encoded protein: CASSGVGAGQPQHF.